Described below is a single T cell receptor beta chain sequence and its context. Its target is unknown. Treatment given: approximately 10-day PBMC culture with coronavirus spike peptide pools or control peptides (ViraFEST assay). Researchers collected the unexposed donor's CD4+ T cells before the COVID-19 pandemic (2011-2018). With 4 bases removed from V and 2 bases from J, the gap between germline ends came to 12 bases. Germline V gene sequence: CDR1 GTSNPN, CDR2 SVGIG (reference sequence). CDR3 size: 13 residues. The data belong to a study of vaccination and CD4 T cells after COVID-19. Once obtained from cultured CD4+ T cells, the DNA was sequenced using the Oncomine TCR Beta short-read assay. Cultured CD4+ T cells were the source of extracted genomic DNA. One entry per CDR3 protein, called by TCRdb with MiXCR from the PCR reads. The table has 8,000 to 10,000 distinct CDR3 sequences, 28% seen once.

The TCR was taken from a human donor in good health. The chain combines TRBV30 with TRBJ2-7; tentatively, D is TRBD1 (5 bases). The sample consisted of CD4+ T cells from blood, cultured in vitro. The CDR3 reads CAWKSAGTYEQYF. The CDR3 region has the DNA TGTGCCTGGAAGTCGGCAGGGACCTACGAGCAGTACTTC.